The 29 T cell receptor beta chains below come from one sample, sequenced in a study of blood T cells in healthy people across ages. Primed by a sample-barcoded 5' primer and a J-beta primer mix, a second PCR proceeded for 7 to 11 cycles. In TCRdb, the 5' RACE reads were re-called with MiXCR into one record per CDR3 protein. The sample lists hundreds of thousands of distinct CDR3 sequences; about 52% were seen once. Sequencing was done on a sample of blood. These receptors were obtained from a woman aged 55-70 years in good health.

The V and J genes are TRBV5-1 and TRBJ2-2; no definite D call. The CDR3 runs 13 residues. Germline V gene data show CDR1 as SGHRS and CDR2 as YFSETQ. The ends were cut back, 4 bases at V and 4 bases at J, with 8 bases in the middle. This chain's CDR3 is CASSPFGTGELFF. DNA for the CDR3: TGCGCCAGCAGCCCCTTTGGCACCGGGGAGCTGTTTTTT.

V is TRBV5-1 and J is TRBJ2-7; D is undetermined. V shed 8 bases and J shed 5 bases, with 11 bases lying between them. From germline, CDR1 is SGHRS and CDR2 YFSETQ. The CDR3 consists of 11 residues. The CDR3 reads CARASPHEQYF. CDR3 in DNA: TGCGCCAGAGCTTCCCCCCACGAGCAGTACTTC. Together with reference TRBV5-1 and TRBJ2-7, the CDR3 gives the full variable domain: KAGVTQTPRYLIKTRGQQVTLSCSPISGHRSVSWYQQTPGQGLQFLFEYFSETQRNKGNFPGRFSGRQFSNSRSEMNVSTLELGDSALYLCARASPHEQYFGPGTRLTVT.

The chain joins TRBV7-9 to TRBJ2-7, with 9 bases lining up with TRBD1. In germline, CDR1 is SEHNR, CDR2 FQNEAQ (reference sequence). This CDR3 has 15 amino acids. The junction had 8 bases not matched to a gene; V was cut back by 5 bases and J by 3 bases. CDR3 coding DNA: TGTGCCAGCAGCCCTACGCGGGACAGGGTCTACGAGCAGTACTTC. Translating it yields CASSPTRDRVYEQYF.

The V gene is TRBV5-1, the J gene TRBJ2-7, with TRBD1 matching 8 bases. With V trimmed by 3 bases and J by 7 bases, 12 bases remained unmatched. The V gene's germline CDR1 is SGHRS and CDR2 YFSETQ. This CDR3 has 15 amino acids. CDR3 residues: CASSSYHIGQGEQYF. The CDR3 coding sequence is TGCGCCAGCAGCTCCTACCACATCGGACAGGGTGAGCAGTACTTC.

The chain is built from TRBV7-2 and TRBJ1-2, with D perhaps matching TRBD1 (5 bases). The V end was cut by 0 bases, the J end by 6 bases, with 11 bases between. Looked up from germline, CDR1 is SGHTA and CDR2 is FQGNSA. CDR3 length: 14 amino acids. In DNA, the CDR3 is TGTGCCAGCAGCTTAGCGGCGTTCAGGGATGGCTACACCTTC. This gives the protein CASSLAAFRDGYTF.

J is TRBJ1-4 and V is TRBV2, with 7 nucleotides matching TRBD1. Germline V gene data show CDR1 as SNHLY and CDR2 as FYNNEI. This CDR3 has 16 residues. V gave up 3 bases and J gave up 7 bases; unmatched junction bases: 11. The CDR3 region has the DNA TGTGCCAGCAGTGAGAGGGGGCGGCAGGGCCGTGAAAAACTGTTTTTT. Translated: CASSERGRQGREKLFF. Drawing the rest from reference TRBV2 and TRBJ1-4, the complete variable domain is EPEVTQTPSHQVTQMGQEVILRCVPISNHLYFYWYRQILGQKVEFLVSFYNNEISEKSEIFDDQFSVERPDGSNFTLKIRSTKLEDSAMYFCASSERGRQGREKLFFGSGTQLSVL.

There are a few counts of this clonotype. The V gene is TRBV15, the J gene TRBJ2-3; D call uncertain. This CDR3 has 14 residues. V was trimmed by 0 bases and J by 2 bases, leaving 6 bases between them. The germline V gene has CDR1 LNHNV and CDR2 YYDKDF (reference sequence). CDR3 DNA: TGTGCCACCAGCAGAGATCCTATCACAGATACGCAGTATTTT. It codes for CATSRDPITDTQYF.

The V and J genes are TRBV25-1 and TRBJ2-1; 11 bases are a match to TRBD2. The germline gives CDR1 MGHDK, CDR2 SYGVNS. The CDR3 covers 15 residues. After removal of 4 bases from V and 6 bases from J, the junction contained 5 bases not matched to a gene. The CDR3 reads CASSAGLAGGNEQFF. CDR3 sequence (DNA): TGTGCCAGCAGTGCCGGGCTAGCGGGAGGCAATGAGCAGTTCTTC.

With respect to this clonotype: This clone may be a read error of a much larger clone one base away. The rearrangement uses TRBV7-9 and TRBJ2-7, with 7 bases aligning to TRBD2. This CDR3 is 15 amino acids long. V was clipped by 5 bases and J by 0 bases; unmatched bases: 7. The germline CDR1 and CDR2 sequences are SEHNR and FQNEAQ (reference sequence). The DNA of the CDR3 is TGTGCCAGCAGCCCTGGCGGGAGCCTCTCCTACGAGCAGTACTTC. It translates to CASSPGGSLSYEQYF.

For this clonotype: At one boundary the junction diverges from the germline segment, which might be a read error. This chain connects TRBV4-1 to TRBJ2-4, with D possibly matching TRBD2 (5 bases). The last part of the DNA fits TRBJ2-7 better; the J call may be wrong. CDR1 is MGHRA, CDR2 YSYEKL, per germline. The CDR3 extends over 13 amino acids. CDR3 bases: TGCGCCAACAGCCCTTCGGAGGAGATCGAGCAGTACTTC. This sequence encodes CANSPSEEIEQYF.

The genes are TRBV4-1 and TRBJ2-6, with 7 bases lining up with TRBD1. Germline trimming cut 0 bases from V and 1 base from J; bases unmatched to any gene: 18. CDR3 size: 22 residues. Germline V gives CDR1 MGHRA, CDR2 YSYEKL. The CDR3 DNA reads as TGCGCCAGCAGCCAAGATGCCACTTATCCGGGACAGTTAGAATCTGGGGCCAACGTCCTGACTTTC. This translates into CASSQDATYPGQLESGANVLTF.

The count of this clonotype is one. The chain combines TRBV7-9 with TRBJ1-3; D not resolved. Deletions cut 3 bases from V and 0 bases from J, with 12 bases between. CDR3 length: 16 amino acids. Germline V lookup: CDR1 SEHNR, CDR2 FQNEAQ (reference sequence). The CDR3 sequence is CASSFGLGVSGNTIYF. Written as DNA, the CDR3 is TGTGCCAGCAGCTTCGGGCTCGGGGTCTCTGGAAACACCATATATTTT.

This clonotype showed up just once. The chain combines TRBV4-2 with TRBJ1-1; possibly TRBD1 for D (5 bases). CDR1 is LGHNA and CDR2 is YNFKEQ in the germline V gene. V was cut by 7 bases and J by 0 bases, with 21 bases left in between. The CDR3 runs to 17 residues. The DNA of the CDR3 is TGTGCCAGCACCCTTGGGTCCCAGGGCTTCATGAACACTGAAGCTTTCTTT. Translating it yields CASTLGSQGFMNTEAFF.

The chain recombines TRBV11-2 with TRBJ1-2; 8 bases match TRBD1. The CDR3 length is 15 residues. Germline CDR1 reads SGHAT; CDR2 reads FQNNGV. V dropped 5 bases and J dropped 8; count of bases not matched to a gene: 13. The CDR3, as DNA: TGTGCCAGCAGCCAGGGGGCTGGGGGGGCCCTAGGCTACACCTTC. It is translated as CASSQGAGGALGYTF.

V is TRBV18 and J is TRBJ2-3; 7 bases match TRBD1. J lost 0 bases, V lost 9 bases, and 6 bases had no gene match. The CDR3 consists of 14 residues. CDR1 KGHSH and CDR2 LQKENI come from the germline V gene. CDR3 nucleotides: TGTGCCAGTAGGGACAGCATCAGCACAGATACGCAGTATTTT. This sequence encodes CASRDSISTDTQYF.

This sequence joins TRBV7-9 and TRBJ2-1; 10 nucleotides line up with TRBD1. This CDR3 contains 14 residues. Germline CDR1 is SEHNR and CDR2 is FQNEAQ (reference sequence). Trimming removed 11 bases from V and 3 bases from J; junction bases left unmatched: 7. In DNA, the CDR3 is TGTGCCGGTACTCGGGACAGGGGCTACAATGAGCAGTTCTTC. Translation: CAGTRDRGYNEQFF.

This clonotype has a handful of counts. The chain carries TRBV6-2 or TRBV6-3 and TRBJ2-1; the D call may be TRBD1 or TRBD2 (5 bases each). Trimming took off 2 bases at V and 3 bases at J, with 11 bases between the two ends. The CDR3 is 15 residues long. The germline V gene encodes CDR1 MNHEY and CDR2 SVGEGT. The CDR3 loop is CASSYGRDVYNEQFF. CDR3 in DNA: TGTGCCAGCAGTTACGGACGGGACGTCTACAATGAGCAGTTCTTC.

This rearrangement joins TRBV6-1 to TRBJ2-5; no reliable D call. V was pared by 6 bases and J by 4 bases, with 12 bases between. Germline CDR1 reads MNHNS; CDR2 reads SASEGT. The CDR3 is 13 amino acids. The CDR3 DNA is TGTGCCAGCAGGGGTTTTGGAATAGAGACCCAGTACTTC. It is translated as CASRGFGIETQYF.

This rearrangement joins TRBV27 to TRBJ2-3; 11 nucleotides line up with TRBD1. Germline assignment: CDR1 MNHEY and CDR2 SMNVEV (reference sequence). The ends lost 1 base at V and 4 bases at J; junction bases unmatched: 4. This CDR3 has 16 amino acids. In DNA, the CDR3 is TGTGCCAGCAGTTTATTGTTGGGACAGGGGGCAGATACGCAGTATTTT. Residues: CASSLLLGQGADTQYF.

This rearrangement joins TRBV29-1 to TRBJ1-2, with a possible D match to TRBD1 (5 bases). Germline lookup yields CDR1 SQVTM and CDR2 ANQGSEA. The CDR3 has 15 amino acids. Trimming left V 4 bases short and J 8 bases short, with 23 bases between. In DNA form, the CDR3 reads TGCAGCGTTGGGGGCGACGGGCCCTTAAAGGGAGGCTACACCTTC. Residues: CSVGGDGPLKGGYTF.

This clonotype appeared a few times. The CDR3 reads CASRSSASASYEQYF. The DNA of the CDR3 is TGTGCCAGCAGGTCAAGCGCGTCGGCTTCCTACGAGCAGTACTTC. This chain links TRBV7-2 with TRBJ2-7; D is uncertain. CDR1 and CDR2 (germline): SGHTA, FQGNSA. Trimming removed 6 bases at V and 1 base at J, with 16 bases between. This CDR3 contains 15 residues.

The chain carries TRBV5-6 and TRBJ2-4, with D maybe TRBD2 (5 bases). Trimming pared 4 bases from V and 0 bases from J, leaving 20 bases between. Germline V gene sequence: CDR1 SGHDT, CDR2 YYEEEE. The CDR3 extends over 18 amino acids. As DNA, the CDR3 is TGTGCCAGCAGCACCGCCGGGCCCGGTGGACTAGCCAAAAACATTCAGTACTTC. Translation gives CASSTAGPGGLAKNIQYF.

The rearrangement uses TRBV20-1 and TRBJ2-1, with 9 bases aligning to TRBD1. V trimming: 3 bases; J trimming: 7 bases; junction bases outside the gene matches: 10. Germline V gene sequence: CDR1 DFQATT, CDR2 SNEGSKA (reference sequence). This CDR3 contains 15 residues. CDR3 nucleotides: TGCAGTGCTAGTACCGGGACAGGGAGTAGGAATGAGCAGTTCTTC. This gives the protein CSASTGTGSRNEQFF.

This clonotype was observed once. This sequence may be a read error, since a much larger clone differs from it by one base. V is TRBV25-1 and J is TRBJ1-1, with 7 positions matching TRBD1. CDR3 size: 17 residues. V lost 2 bases, J lost 5 bases, and 14 bases stayed unmatched. Germline V lookup: CDR1 MGHDK, CDR2 SYGVNS. CDR3 nucleotides: TGTGCCAGCAGTGAACTAAGAGGGGGCGATGGGTCGACTGAAGCTTTCTTT. Amino acid sequence: CASSELRGGDGSTEAFF. Combining the CDR3 with reference TRBV25-1 and TRBJ1-1 gives the whole variable domain EADIYQTPRYLVIGTGKKITLECSQTMGHDKMYWYQQDPGMELHLIHYSYGVNSTEKGDLSSESTVSRIRTEHFPLTLESARPSHTSQYLCASSELRGGDGSTEAFFGQGTRLTVV.

The V and J genes are TRBV28 and TRBJ1-1, with unresolved D. The V gene's germline CDR1 is MDHEN and CDR2 SYDVKM. The ends were cut back, 5 bases at V and 4 bases at J, with 17 bases in the middle. The CDR3 spans 15 residues. The CDR3 DNA reads as TGTGCCAGCAGTCACTATGCCTCGGGAGGCACTGAAGCTTTCTTT. Translation: CASSHYASGGTEAFF.

This clonotype was seen a handful of times. The V call is TRBV5-1, the J call TRBJ2-7; D unresolved. Germline lookup yields CDR1 SGHRS and CDR2 YFSETQ. The CDR3 covers 14 residues. V shed 6 bases and J shed 5 bases, with 18 bases lying between them. CDR3 region: CASTQGARRDEQYF. CDR3 bases: TGCGCCAGCACCCAAGGAGCGCGTAGGGACGAGCAGTACTTC.

The table lists this clonotype with a few counts. This chain joins TRBV4-3 and TRBJ1-2, with D unresolved. V was clipped by 1 base and J by 1 base, with 13 bases between them. The length of the CDR3 is 16 residues. The germline V gene has CDR1 LGHNA and CDR2 YSLEER. In DNA, the CDR3 is TGCGCCAGCAGCCAAGTACCGGATGTACTTAACTATGGCTACACCTTC. This sequence encodes CASSQVPDVLNYGYTF.

V usage is TRBV7-2 and J usage is TRBJ2-1; TRBD1 matches at 7 bases. Looked up from germline, CDR1 is SGHTA and CDR2 is FQGNSA. Trimming at V came to 4 bases and at J to 15 bases, leaving 9 bases not matched to a gene. This CDR3 has 12 residues. In DNA, the CDR3 is TGTGCCAGCAGCTCCTTCACCGGACAGGTGTTCTTC. Translated, it gives CASSSFTGQVFF.

This sequence joins TRBV7-2 and TRBJ2-7; 16 bases fit TRBD2. This CDR3 has 18 residues. J gave up 3 bases and V 5 bases, and 10 bases lay outside the gene matches. The germline V gene has CDR1 SGHTA and CDR2 FQGNSA. The CDR3 loop is CASSLGTSGRALHYEQYF. DNA of the CDR3: TGTGCCAGCAGCCTAGGGACTAGCGGGAGGGCCCTCCACTACGAGCAGTACTTC.